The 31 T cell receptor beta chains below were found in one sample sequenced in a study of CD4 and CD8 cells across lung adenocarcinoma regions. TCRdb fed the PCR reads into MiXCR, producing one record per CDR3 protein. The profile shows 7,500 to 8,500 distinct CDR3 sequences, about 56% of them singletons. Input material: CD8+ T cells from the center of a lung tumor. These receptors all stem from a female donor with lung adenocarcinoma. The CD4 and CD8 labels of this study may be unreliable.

In DNA form, the CDR3 reads TGTGCCAGCAGCTTGGCGGACAGGGGCTTGTACCAAGAGACCCAGTACTTC. Its protein is CASSLADRGLYQETQYF. The rearrangement joins TRBV5-4 to TRBJ2-5, with 9 bases lining up with TRBD1. CDR1 is SGHNT and CDR2 is YYREEE in the germline V gene (reference sequence). The CDR3 runs 17 residues. V trimming: 0 bases; J trimming: 0 bases; junction bases outside the gene matches: 6. Full variable domain (missing parts from reference TRBV5-4 and TRBJ2-5): ETGVTQSPTHLIKTRGQQVTLRCSSQSGHNTVSWYQQALGQGPQFIFQYYREEENGRGNFPPRFSGLQFPNYSSELNVNALELDDSALYLCASSLADRGLYQETQYFGPGTRLLVL.

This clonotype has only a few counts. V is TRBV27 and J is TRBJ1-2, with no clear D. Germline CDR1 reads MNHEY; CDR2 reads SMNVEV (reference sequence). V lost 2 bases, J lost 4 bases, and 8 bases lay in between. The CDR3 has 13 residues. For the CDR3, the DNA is TGTGCCAGCAGTTTAGCGGGTTTCTATGGCTACACCTTC. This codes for CASSLAGFYGYTF.

The CDR3, as DNA: TGTGCCAGCAGAGGCCCCGAAGGCCACTTGAGAGAGACCCAGTACTTC. Its translation is CASRGPEGHLRETQYF. This chain joins TRBV12-3 or TRBV12-4 and TRBJ2-5; the D is unclear. The V gene lost 6 bases and the J gene lost 4 bases, with 21 bases spanning the gap. This CDR3 is built from 16 residues.

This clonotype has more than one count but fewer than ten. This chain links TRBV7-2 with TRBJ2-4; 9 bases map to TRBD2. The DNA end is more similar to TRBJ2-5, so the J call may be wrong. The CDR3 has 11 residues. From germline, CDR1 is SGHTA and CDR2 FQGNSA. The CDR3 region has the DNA TGTGCCAGCCTAGCGGGGAAGACCCAGTACTTC. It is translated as CASLAGKTQYF.

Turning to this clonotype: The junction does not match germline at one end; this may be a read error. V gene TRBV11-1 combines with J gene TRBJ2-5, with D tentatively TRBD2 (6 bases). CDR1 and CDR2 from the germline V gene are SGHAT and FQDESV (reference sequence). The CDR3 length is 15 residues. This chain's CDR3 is CARGLGGPGEETQYF. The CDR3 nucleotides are TGTGCCAGGGGCCTCGGGGGTCCAGGAGAAGAGACCCAGTATTTC. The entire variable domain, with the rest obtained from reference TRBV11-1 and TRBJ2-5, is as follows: EAEVAQSPRYKITEKSQAVAFWCDPISGHATLYWYRQILGQGPELLVQFQDESVVDDSQLPKDRFSAERLKGVDSTLKIQPAELGDSAMYLCARGLGGPGEETQYFGPGTRLLVL.

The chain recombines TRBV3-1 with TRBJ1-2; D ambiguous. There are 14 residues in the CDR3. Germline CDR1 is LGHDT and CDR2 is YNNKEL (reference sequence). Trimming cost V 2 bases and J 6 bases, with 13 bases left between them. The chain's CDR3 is CASSQTFNSNGYTF. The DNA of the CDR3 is TGTGCCAGCAGCCAAACCTTTAACAGCAATGGCTACACCTTC.

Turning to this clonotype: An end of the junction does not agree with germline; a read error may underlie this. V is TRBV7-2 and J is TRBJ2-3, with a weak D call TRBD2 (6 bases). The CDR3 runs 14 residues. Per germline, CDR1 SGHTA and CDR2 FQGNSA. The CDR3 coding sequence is TGTGCGGGGACCGGGGGAGGTAGCCCAGAGACCCAGTATTTC. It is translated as CAGTGGGSPETQYF.

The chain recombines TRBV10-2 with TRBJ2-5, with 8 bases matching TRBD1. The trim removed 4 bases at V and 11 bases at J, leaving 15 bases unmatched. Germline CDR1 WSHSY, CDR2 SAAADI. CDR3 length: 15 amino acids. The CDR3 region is CASSGADRAYNEQYF. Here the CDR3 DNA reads TGCGCCAGCAGTGGGGCGGACAGGGCCTACAATGAGCAGTACTTC.

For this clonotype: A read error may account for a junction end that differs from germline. This chain's CDR3 is CASSRRCTGSGELFF. The CDR3 DNA is TGTGCCAGCAGCCGAAGGTGTACGGGGAGCGGTGAGCTGTTCTTC. This rearrangement joins TRBV11-3 to TRBJ2-2, with D maybe TRBD2 (5 bases). Germline V gives CDR1 SGHNT, CDR2 YENEEA. This CDR3 comprises 15 residues.

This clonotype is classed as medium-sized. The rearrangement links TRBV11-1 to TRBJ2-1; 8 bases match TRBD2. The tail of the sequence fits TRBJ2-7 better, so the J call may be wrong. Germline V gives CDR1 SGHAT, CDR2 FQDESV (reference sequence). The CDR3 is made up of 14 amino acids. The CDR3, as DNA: TGTGCCAGCAGCTGGACTAGCTCCTACAATGAGCAGTACTTC. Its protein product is CASSWTSSYNEQYF.

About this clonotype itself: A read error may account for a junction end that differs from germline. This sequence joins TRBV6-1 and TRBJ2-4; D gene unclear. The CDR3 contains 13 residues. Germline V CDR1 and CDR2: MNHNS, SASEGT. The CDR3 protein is CARGRCVKNTQYF. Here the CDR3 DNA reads TGTGCCAGGGGCCGGTGCGTTAAAAACACGCAGTATTTC.

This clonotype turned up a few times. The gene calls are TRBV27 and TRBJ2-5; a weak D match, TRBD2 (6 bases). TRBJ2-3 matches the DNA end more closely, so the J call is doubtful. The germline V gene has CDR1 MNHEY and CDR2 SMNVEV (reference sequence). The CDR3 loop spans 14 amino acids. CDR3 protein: CASSLGLLPETQYF. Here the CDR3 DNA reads TGTGCCAGCAGTTTGGGACTCCTCCCAGAGACCCAGTATTTT.

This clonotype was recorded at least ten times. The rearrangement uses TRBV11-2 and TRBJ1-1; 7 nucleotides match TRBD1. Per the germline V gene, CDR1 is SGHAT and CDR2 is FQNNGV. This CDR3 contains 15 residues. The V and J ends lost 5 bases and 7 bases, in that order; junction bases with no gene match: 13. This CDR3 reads CASSPGGEKISEAFF. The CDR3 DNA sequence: TGTGCCAGCAGCCCAGGGGGTGAAAAGATAAGTGAAGCTTTCTTT. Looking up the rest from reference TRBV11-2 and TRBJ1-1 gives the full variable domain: EAGVAQSPRYKIIEKRQSVAFWCNPISGHATLYWYQQILGQGPKLLIQFQNNGVVDDSQLPKDRFSAERLKGVDSTLKIQPAKLEDSAVYLCASSPGGEKISEAFFGQGTRLTVV.

The DNA of the CDR3 is TGTGCCAGCAGCTCCGGGGGAACTGGGGCCAACGTCCTGACTTTC. Protein: CASSSGGTGANVLTF. The gene calls are TRBV7-9 and TRBJ2-6, with D perhaps TRBD2 (6 bases). V was trimmed by 4 bases and J by 2 bases, leaving 9 bases between them. The CDR3 has 15 amino acids. Germline V gene data show CDR1 as SEHNR and CDR2 as FQNEAQ (reference sequence).

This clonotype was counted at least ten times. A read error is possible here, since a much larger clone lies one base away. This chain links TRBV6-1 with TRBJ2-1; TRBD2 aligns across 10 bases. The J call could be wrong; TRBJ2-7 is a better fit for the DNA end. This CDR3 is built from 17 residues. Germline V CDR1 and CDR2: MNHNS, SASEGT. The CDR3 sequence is CASSELLLAGGYNEQYF. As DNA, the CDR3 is TGTGCCAGCAGTGAATTGTTGTTAGCGGGAGGCTACAATGAGCAGTACTTC.

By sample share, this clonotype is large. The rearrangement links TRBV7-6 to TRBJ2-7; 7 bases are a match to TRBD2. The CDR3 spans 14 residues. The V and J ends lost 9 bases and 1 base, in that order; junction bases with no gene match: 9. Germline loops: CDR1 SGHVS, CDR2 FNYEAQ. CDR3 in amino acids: CASAAGDGSYEQYF. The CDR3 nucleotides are TGTGCCAGTGCGGCGGGAGATGGTTCCTACGAGCAGTACTTC. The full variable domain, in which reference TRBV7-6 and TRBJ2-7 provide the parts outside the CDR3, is GAGVSQSPRYKVTKRGQDVALRCDPISGHVSLYWYRQALGQGPEFLTYFNYEAQQDKSGLPNDRFSAERPEGSISTLTIQRTEQRDSAMYRCASAAGDGSYEQYFGPGTRLTVT.

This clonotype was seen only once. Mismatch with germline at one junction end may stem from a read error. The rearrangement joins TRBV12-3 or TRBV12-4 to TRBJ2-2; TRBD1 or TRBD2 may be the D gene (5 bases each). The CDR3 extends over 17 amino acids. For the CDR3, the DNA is TGTGCCAGCAGTTGGGCTGGACTGGCGGTCAGCACCGGGGCGCTGTTTTTT. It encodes CASSWAGLAVSTGALFF.

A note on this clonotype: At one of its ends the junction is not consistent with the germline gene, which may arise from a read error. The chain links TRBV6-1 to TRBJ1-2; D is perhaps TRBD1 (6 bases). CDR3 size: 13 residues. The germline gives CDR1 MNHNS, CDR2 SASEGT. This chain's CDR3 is CASSDTGSYGYSF. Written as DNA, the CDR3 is TGTGCCAGCAGTGATACAGGGTCTTATGGCTACTCCTTT.

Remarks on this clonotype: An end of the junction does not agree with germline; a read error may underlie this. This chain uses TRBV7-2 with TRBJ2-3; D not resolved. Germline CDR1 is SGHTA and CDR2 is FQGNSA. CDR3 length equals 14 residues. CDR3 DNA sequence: TGTGCCAGCAGCGTGGGCCGAGAGGTAGATACGCAGTATTTC. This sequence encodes CASSVGREVDTQYF.

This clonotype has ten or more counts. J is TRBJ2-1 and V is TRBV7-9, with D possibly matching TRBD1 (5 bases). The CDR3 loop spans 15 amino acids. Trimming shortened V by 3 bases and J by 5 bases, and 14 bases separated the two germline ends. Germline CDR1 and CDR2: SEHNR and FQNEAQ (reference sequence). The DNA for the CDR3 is TGTGCCAGCAGCTTTAAGGGGTTGCCCCACAATGAGCAGTTCTTC. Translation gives CASSFKGLPHNEQFF.

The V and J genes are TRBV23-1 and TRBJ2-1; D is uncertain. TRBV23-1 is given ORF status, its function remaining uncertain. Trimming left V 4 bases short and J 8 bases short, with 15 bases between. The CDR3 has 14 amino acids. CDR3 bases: TGCGCCAGCAGTCGGTTCTGGGGAAGGGATGAGCAGTTCTTC. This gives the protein CASSRFWGRDEQFF.

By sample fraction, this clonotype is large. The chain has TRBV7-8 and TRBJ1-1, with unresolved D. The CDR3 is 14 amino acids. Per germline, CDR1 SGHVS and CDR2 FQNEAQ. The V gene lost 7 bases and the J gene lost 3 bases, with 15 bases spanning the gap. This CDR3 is CASIYRVGDTEAFF. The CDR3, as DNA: TGTGCCAGCATTTATAGGGTTGGGGACACTGAAGCTTTCTTT.

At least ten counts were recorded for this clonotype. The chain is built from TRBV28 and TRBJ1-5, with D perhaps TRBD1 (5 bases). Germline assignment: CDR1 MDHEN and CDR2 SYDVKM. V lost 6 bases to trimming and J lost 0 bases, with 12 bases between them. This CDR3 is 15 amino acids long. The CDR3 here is CASSIRRGSNQPQHF. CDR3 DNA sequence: TGTGCCAGCAGCATACGAAGGGGTAGCAATCAGCCCCAGCATTTT.

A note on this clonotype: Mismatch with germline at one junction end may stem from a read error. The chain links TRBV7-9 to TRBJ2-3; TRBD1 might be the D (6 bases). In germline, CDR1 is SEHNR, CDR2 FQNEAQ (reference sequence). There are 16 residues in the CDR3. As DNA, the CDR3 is TGTGCCAGCAGTCGTTCTCAGGGGACCCTCACAGATATGCAGTACTTT. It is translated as CASSRSQGTLTDMQYF.

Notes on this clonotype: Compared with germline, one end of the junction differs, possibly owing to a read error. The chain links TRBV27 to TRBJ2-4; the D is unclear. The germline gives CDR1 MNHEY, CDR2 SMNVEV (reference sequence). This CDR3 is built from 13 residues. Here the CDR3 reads CARGPCVKNTQYF. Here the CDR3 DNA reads TGTGCCAGGGGTCCGTGTGTCAAGAATACTCAGTATTTC.

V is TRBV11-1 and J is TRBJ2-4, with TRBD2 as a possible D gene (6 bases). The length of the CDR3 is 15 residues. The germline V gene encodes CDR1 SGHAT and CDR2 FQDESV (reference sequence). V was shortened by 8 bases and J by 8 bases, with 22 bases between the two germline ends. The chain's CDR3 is CASGSGVRAEDIQYF. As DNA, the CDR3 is TGTGCCAGCGGCTCGGGGGTGCGAGCAGAAGACATTCAGTACTTC.

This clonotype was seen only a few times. The CDR3 DNA reads TGCGCCAGCAGCCAAGAAGTCATGGGACAGGGGCCTGGAAACACCATATATTTT. Its translation: CASSQEVMGQGPGNTIYF. V is TRBV4-3 and J is TRBJ1-3, with 10 bases that match TRBD1. The CDR3 spans 18 residues. V shed 0 bases and J 2 bases; nucleotides not matched to a gene: 7. The germline V gene has CDR1 LGHNA and CDR2 YSLEER.

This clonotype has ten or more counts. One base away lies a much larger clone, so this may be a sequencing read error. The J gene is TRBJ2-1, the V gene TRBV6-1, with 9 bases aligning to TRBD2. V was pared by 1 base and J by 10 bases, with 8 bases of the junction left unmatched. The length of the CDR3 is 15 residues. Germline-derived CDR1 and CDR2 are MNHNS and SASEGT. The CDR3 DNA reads TGTGCCAGCAGTGAAGAAGCGGGAGGTAACTACGAGCAGTTCTTC. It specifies CASSEEAGGNYEQFF.

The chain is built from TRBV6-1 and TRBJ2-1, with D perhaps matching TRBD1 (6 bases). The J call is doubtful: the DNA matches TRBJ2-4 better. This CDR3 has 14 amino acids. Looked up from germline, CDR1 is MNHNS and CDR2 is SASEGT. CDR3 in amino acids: CASSEAIQGTIQYF. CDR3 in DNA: TGTGCCAGCAGTGAAGCGATACAGGGTACGATTCAGTACTTC.

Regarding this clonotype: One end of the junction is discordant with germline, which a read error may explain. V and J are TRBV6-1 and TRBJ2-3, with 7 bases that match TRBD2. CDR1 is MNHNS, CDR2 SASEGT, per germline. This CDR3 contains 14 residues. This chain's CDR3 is CASRGGWTTDTQYF. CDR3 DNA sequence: TGTGCCAGCAGGGGGGGGTGGACCACAGATACGCAGTACTTT.

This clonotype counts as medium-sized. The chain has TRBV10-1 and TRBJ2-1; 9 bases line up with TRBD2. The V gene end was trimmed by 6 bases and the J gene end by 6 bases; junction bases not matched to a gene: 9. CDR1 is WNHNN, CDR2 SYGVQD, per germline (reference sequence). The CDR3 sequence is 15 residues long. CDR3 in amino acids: CASSPSGRSGNEQFF. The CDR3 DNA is TGCGCCAGCAGCCCGAGCGGGAGGTCGGGCAATGAGCAGTTCTTC.